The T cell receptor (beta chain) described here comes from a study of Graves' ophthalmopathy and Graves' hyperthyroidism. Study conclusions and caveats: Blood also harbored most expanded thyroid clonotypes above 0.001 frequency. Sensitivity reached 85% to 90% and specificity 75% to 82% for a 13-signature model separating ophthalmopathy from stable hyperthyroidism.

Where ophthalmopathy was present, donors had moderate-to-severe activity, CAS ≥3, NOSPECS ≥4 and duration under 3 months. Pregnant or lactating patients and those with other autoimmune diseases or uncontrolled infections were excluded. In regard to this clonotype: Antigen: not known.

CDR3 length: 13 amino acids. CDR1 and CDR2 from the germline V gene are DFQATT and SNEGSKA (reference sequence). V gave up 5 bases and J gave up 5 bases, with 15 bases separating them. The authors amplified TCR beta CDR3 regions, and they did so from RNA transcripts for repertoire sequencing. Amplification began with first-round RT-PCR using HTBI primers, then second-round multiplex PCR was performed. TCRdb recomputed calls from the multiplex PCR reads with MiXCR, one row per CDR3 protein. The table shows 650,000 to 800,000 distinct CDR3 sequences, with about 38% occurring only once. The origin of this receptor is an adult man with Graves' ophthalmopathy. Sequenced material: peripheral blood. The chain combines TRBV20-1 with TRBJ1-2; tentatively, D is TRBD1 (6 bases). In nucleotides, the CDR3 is TGCAGTGCTGGGGACACCTCAACTTATGGCTACACCTTC. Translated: CSAGDTSTYGYTF.